These 19 T cell receptor beta chains share one sample of origin, sequenced in a study of blood T cell repertoires in COVID-19. The repertoire was sequenced with immunoSEQ multiplex PCR; TCRdb's copy has only in-frame clones and lacks some. The table shows roughly 140,000 clones, with 75% to 90% occurring only once. Sequencing was carried out using peripheral blood. The receptors derive from a middle-aged woman with acute or convalescent COVID-19.

The chain is built from TRBV24-1 and TRBJ2-2; TRBD2 matches at 7 bases. Germline assignment: CDR1 KGHDR and CDR2 SFDVKD. V lost 2 bases, J lost 2 bases, and 4 bases stayed unmatched. The CDR3 runs 16 residues. The DNA of the CDR3 is TGTGCCACCAGTGATTGGGGGGGTTCAAACACCGGGGAGCTGTTTTTT. It codes for CATSDWGGSNTGELFF.

This clone has more than one count but fewer than ten. Other DNA sequences within the sample encode an identical CDR3. J is TRBJ2-7 and V is TRBV5-1; D is ambiguous. Trimming cost V 3 bases and J 1 base, with 2 bases left between them. This CDR3 region has 11 residues. Looked up from germline, CDR1 is SGHRS and CDR2 is YFSETQ. This CDR3 reads CASSSSYEQYF. In DNA form, the CDR3 reads TGCGCCAGCAGCTCTTCCTACGAGCAGTACTTC.

CDR3 sequence reads: CATGTGQETQYF. Written as DNA, the CDR3 is TGTGCCACGGGGACAGGGCAAGAGACCCAGTACTTC. V is TRBV6-5 and J is TRBJ2-5, with TRBD1 matching over 9 bases. The CDR3 runs 12 residues. The V segment lost 10 bases and the J segment 2 bases; nucleotides outside the gene matches: 2. CDR1 and CDR2 from the germline V gene are MNHEY and SVGAGI.

CDR3 loop: CASSEWGGYQPQHF. DNA for the CDR3: TGTGCCAGCAGTGAATGGGGGGGGTATCAGCCCCAGCATTTT. The rearrangement joins TRBV6-1 to TRBJ1-5; possible D gene TRBD1, 5 bases. Between the trimmed V and J ends, which lost 2 bases and 5 bases, there was a span of 10 bases. The germline V gene encodes CDR1 MNHNS and CDR2 SASEGT. The CDR3 totals 14 residues.

The chain joins TRBV6-5 to TRBJ2-7; 8 bases are shared with TRBD2. The junction had 12 bases not matched to a gene; V was cut back by 8 bases and J by 6 bases. Germline CDR1 and CDR2: MNHEY and SVGAGI. The CDR3 runs 14 residues. In nucleotides, the CDR3 is TGTGCCAGCGAAGAAACGGGGGGGCCAACCGAGCAGTACTTC. Its translation: CASEETGGPTEQYF.

The chain combines TRBV10-1 with TRBJ2-7, with 8 bases aligning to TRBD2. Looked up from germline, CDR1 is WNHNN and CDR2 is SYGVQD (reference sequence). The V gene end was trimmed by 0 bases and the J gene end by 2 bases; junction bases not matched to a gene: 30. CDR3 length: 24 amino acids. CDR3 loop: CASSESKCRKIDTSGCSGPYEQYF. The DNA for the CDR3 is TGCGCCAGCAGTGAGTCTAAGTGTAGGAAGATCGATACTAGCGGTTGTTCCGGGCCCTACGAGCAGTACTTC.

V gene TRBV28 combines with J gene TRBJ2-7; perhaps TRBD1 as D (5 bases). This CDR3 spans 13 amino acids. V shed 2 bases and J shed 6 bases, with 11 bases lying between them. From germline, CDR1 is MDHEN and CDR2 SYDVKM. The CDR3 DNA reads TGTGCCAGCAGTTTACAAGGGGCAAGCGAGCAGTACTTC. The encoded protein is CASSLQGASEQYF.

The chain uses TRBV23-1 and TRBJ1-1; 12 positions agree with TRBD1. TRBV23-1 is an ORF, and what it does is uncertain. The CDR3 spans 14 residues. The ends lost 8 bases at V and 0 bases at J; junction bases unmatched: 1. CDR3 coding DNA: TGCGCCAGCGGGGACAGGGGGCTGAACACTGAAGCTTTCTTT. This codes for CASGDRGLNTEAFF.

This clone has only a few counts. This chain links TRBV2 with TRBJ1-6; D perhaps matches TRBD1 (6 bases). V was trimmed by 3 bases and J by 9 bases, leaving 9 bases between them. CDR1 SNHLY and CDR2 FYNNEI come from the germline V gene. CDR3 length equals 13 residues. The DNA of the CDR3 is TGTGCCAGCAGTGACCAGGGGAGTTCACCCCTCCACTTT. Its protein product is CASSDQGSSPLHF.

V gene TRBV7-3 combines with J gene TRBJ2-1, with 7 bases lining up with TRBD2. Germline V CDR1 and CDR2: SGHTA, FQGTGA. V dropped 2 bases and J dropped 5; count of bases not matched to a gene: 15. The CDR3 extends over 18 amino acids. The CDR3 region has the DNA TGTGCCAGCAGCTTATCGGCCGAACTGCGCGGGAGCAACAATGAGCAGTTCTTC. Its translation: CASSLSAELRGSNNEQFF.

The CDR3 DNA reads TGTGCCAGTAGTAACAGGGTCAATGAGCAGTTCTTC. This gives the protein CASSNRVNEQFF. The rearrangement links TRBV19 to TRBJ2-1; a weak D match, TRBD1 (6 bases). Trimming took 4 bases from V and 6 from J, leaving 7 bases between them. The germline V gene has CDR1 LNHDA and CDR2 SQIVND (reference sequence). The CDR3 is 12 amino acids.

The rearrangement uses TRBV28 and TRBJ1-3; tentative D call: TRBD1 (6 bases). The CDR3 is 17 amino acids. Between the trimmed V and J ends, which lost 1 base and 0 bases, there was a span of 13 bases. Germline V gene lookup returns CDR1 MDHEN and CDR2 SYDVKM. In nucleotides, the CDR3 is TGTGCCAGCAGTTTATCGGGGACACGTTACTCTGGAAACACCATATATTTT. Amino acids: CASSLSGTRYSGNTIYF. The full variable domain, rest sourced from reference TRBV28 and TRBJ1-3, is DVKVTQSSRYLVKRTGEKVFLECVQDMDHENMFWYRQDPGLGLRLIYFSYDVKMKEKGDIPEGYSVSREKKERFSLILESASTNQTSMYLCASSLSGTRYSGNTIYFGEGSWLTVV.

This clone was seen a single time. The chain uses TRBV9 and TRBJ1-2; 11 positions agree with TRBD1. Germline values: CDR1 SGDLS, CDR2 YYNGEE. V dropped 4 bases and J dropped 8; count of bases not matched to a gene: 13. The CDR3 extends over 16 amino acids. The CDR3 region is CASSQIPGQGAGGYTF. DNA for the CDR3: TGTGCCAGCAGCCAGATCCCCGGACAGGGGGCTGGAGGCTACACCTTC.

This clone was picked up one time. The chain couples TRBV5-1 to TRBJ2-7; 8 nucleotides line up with TRBD1. Per germline, CDR1 SGHRS and CDR2 YFSETQ. CDR3 length: 17 residues. V trimming: 4 bases; J trimming: 0 bases; junction bases outside the gene matches: 12. CDR3 bases: TGCGCCAGCAGCATTGAAGTCGGGACAGGAAACTCCTACGAGCAGTACTTC. This codes for CASSIEVGTGNSYEQYF.

The chain links TRBV28 to TRBJ2-1; TRBD2 matches at 12 bases. Germline loops: CDR1 MDHEN, CDR2 SYDVKM. The CDR3 is 17 amino acids. The V gene end was trimmed by 5 bases and the J gene end by 2 bases; junction bases not matched to a gene: 7. CDR3 bases: TGTGCCAGCAGTCCTAGCGGGGGGGCCAGGGCCTACAATGAGCAGTTCTTC. Amino acids: CASSPSGGARAYNEQFF. The full variable domain, in which reference TRBV28 and TRBJ2-1 provide the parts outside the CDR3, is DVKVTQSSRYLVKRTGEKVFLECVQDMDHENMFWYRQDPGLGLRLIYFSYDVKMKEKGDIPEGYSVSREKKERFSLILESASTNQTSMYLCASSPSGGARAYNEQFFGPGTRLTVL.

The table lists this clone with a count of one. V usage is TRBV7-3 and J usage is TRBJ2-1; 8 bases align to TRBD1. The CDR3 has 15 residues. CDR1 and CDR2 from the germline V gene are SGHTA and FQGTGA. V dropped 5 bases and J dropped 4; count of bases not matched to a gene: 7. CDR3 nucleotide sequence: TGTGCCAGCAGCCATGACAGGGGCGAGTACAATGAGCAGTTCTTC. As protein: CASSHDRGEYNEQFF.

This chain connects TRBV19 to TRBJ2-7, with TRBD1 matching over 9 bases. The CDR3 has 16 residues. V lost 5 bases and J lost 2; bases outside the gene matches: 10. Germline CDR1 is LNHDA and CDR2 is SQIVND (reference sequence). This CDR3 reads CASSSPTGGVPYEQYF. CDR3 sequence (DNA): TGTGCCAGTAGTTCACCGACAGGGGGAGTTCCCTACGAGCAGTACTTC.

The chain recombines TRBV6-2 or TRBV6-3 with TRBJ2-7; no clear D. Between the trimmed V and J ends, which lost 2 bases and 0 bases, there was a span of 8 bases. The CDR3 runs to 14 residues. CDR1 and CDR2 (germline): MNHEY, SVGEGT. CDR3 sequence: CASSYVGGSYEQYF. The DNA of the CDR3 is TGTGCCAGCAGTTACGTTGGCGGCTCCTACGAGCAGTACTTC.

The rearrangement joins TRBV28 to TRBJ2-7, with TRBD2 matching 7 bases. Unmatched junction bases numbered 19, after V lost 7 bases and J lost 1 base. Germline V gene lookup returns CDR1 MDHEN and CDR2 SYDVKM. CDR3 length: 18 amino acids. Here the CDR3 reads CASTPPLAGQRLSYEQYF. In DNA, the CDR3 is TGTGCCAGCACCCCCCCCTTAGCGGGCCAAAGGTTATCCTACGAGCAGTACTTC. Based on the CDR3 plus reference TRBV28 and TRBJ2-7, the full variable domain is DVKVTQSSRYLVKRTGEKVFLECVQDMDHENMFWYRQDPGLGLRLIYFSYDVKMKEKGDIPEGYSVSREKKERFSLILESASTNQTSMYLCASTPPLAGQRLSYEQYFGPGTRLTVT.